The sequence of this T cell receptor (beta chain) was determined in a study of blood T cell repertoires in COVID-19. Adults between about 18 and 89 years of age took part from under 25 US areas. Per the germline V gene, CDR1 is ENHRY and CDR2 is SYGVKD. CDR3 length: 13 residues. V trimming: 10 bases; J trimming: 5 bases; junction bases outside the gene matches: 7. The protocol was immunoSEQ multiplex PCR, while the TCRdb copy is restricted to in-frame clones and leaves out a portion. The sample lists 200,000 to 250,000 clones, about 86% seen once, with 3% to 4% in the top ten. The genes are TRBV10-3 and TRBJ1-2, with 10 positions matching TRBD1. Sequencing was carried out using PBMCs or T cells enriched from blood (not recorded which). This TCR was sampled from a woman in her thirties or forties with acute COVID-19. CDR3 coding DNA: TGTGCCACCGGACAGGGGGAGTTGTATGGCTACACCTTC. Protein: CATGQGELYGYTF.